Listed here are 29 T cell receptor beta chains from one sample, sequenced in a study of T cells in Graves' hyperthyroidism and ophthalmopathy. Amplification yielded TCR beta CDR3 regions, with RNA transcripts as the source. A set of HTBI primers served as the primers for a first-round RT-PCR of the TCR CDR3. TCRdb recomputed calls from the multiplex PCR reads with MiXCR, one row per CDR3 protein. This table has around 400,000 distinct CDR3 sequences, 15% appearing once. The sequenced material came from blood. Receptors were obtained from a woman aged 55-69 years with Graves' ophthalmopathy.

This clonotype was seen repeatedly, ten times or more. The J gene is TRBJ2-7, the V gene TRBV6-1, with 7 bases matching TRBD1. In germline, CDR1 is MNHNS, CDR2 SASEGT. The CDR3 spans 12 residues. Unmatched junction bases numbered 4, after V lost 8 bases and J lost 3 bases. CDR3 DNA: TGTGCCAGCTCGAGGGACAGCTACGAGCAGTACTTC. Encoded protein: CASSRDSYEQYF.

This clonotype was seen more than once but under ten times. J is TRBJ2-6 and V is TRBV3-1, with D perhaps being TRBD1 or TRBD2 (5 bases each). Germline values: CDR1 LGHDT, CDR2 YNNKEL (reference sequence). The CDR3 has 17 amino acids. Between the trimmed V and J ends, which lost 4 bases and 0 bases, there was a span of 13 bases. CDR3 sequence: CASSPGRSSSGANVLTF. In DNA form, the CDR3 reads TGTGCCAGCAGCCCGGGACGGAGTAGCTCTGGGGCCAACGTCCTGACTTTC.

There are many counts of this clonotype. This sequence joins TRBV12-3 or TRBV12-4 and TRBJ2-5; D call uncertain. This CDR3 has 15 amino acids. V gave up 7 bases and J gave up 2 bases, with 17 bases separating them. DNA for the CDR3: TGTGCCAGCAAGACGACCGGAACGCCTCAAGAGACCCAGTACTTC. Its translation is CASKTTGTPQETQYF.

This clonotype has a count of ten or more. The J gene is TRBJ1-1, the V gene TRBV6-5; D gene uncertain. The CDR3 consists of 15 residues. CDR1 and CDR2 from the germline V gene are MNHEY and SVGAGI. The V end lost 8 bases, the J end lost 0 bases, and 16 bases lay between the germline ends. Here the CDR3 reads CASGLSGRVNTEAFF. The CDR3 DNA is TGTGCCAGCGGGTTATCGGGCCGGGTGAACACTGAAGCTTTCTTT.

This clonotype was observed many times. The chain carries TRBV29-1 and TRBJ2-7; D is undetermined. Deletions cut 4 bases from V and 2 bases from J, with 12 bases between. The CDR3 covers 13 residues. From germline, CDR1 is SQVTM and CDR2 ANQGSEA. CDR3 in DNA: TGCAGCGTTGTAGTGATAGCAGCCTACGAGCAGTACTTC. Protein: CSVVVIAAYEQYF.

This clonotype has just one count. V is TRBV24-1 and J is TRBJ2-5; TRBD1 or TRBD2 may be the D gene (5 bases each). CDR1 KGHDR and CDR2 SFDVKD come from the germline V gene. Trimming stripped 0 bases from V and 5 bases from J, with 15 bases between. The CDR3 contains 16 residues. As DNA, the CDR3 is TGTGCCACCAGTGATTTGTTGGGGGTGCACCGGGAGACCCAGTACTTC. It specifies CATSDLLGVHRETQYF.

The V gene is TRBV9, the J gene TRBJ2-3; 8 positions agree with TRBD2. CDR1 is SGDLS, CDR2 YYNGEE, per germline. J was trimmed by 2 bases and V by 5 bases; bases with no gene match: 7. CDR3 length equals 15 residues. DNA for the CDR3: TGTGCCAGCAGAGCGACTAGCGACGCCACAGATACGCAGTATTTT. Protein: CASRATSDATDTQYF.

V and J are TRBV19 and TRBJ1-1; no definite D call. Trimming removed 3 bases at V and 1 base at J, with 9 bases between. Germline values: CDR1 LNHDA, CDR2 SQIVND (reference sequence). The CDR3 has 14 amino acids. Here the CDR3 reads CASSIRGPNTEAFF. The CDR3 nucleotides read TGTGCCAGTAGTATCCGTGGACCGAACACTGAAGCTTTCTTT.

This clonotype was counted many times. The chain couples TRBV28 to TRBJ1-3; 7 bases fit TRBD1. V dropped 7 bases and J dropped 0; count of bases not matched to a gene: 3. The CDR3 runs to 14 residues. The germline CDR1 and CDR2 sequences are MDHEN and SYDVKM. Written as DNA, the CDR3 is TGTGCCAGCACCGGGACAGTCTCTGGAAACACCATATATTTT. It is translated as CASTGTVSGNTIYF. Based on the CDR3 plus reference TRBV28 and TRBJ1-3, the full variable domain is DVKVTQSSRYLVKRTGEKVFLECVQDMDHENMFWYRQDPGLGLRLIYFSYDVKMKEKGDIPEGYSVSREKKERFSLILESASTNQTSMYLCASTGTVSGNTIYFGEGSWLTVV.

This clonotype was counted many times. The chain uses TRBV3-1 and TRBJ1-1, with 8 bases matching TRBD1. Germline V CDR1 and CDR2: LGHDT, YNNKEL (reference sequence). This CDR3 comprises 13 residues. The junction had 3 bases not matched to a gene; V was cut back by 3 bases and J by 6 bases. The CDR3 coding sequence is TGTGCCAGCAGCCACAGGGGGCAGGCTGAAGCTTTCTTT. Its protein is CASSHRGQAEAFF. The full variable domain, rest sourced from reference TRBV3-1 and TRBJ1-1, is DTAVSQTPKYLVTQMGNDKSIKCEQNLGHDTMYWYKQDSKKFLKIMFSYNNKELIINETVPNRFSPKSPDKAHLNLHINSLELGDSAVYFCASSHRGQAEAFFGQGTRLTVV.

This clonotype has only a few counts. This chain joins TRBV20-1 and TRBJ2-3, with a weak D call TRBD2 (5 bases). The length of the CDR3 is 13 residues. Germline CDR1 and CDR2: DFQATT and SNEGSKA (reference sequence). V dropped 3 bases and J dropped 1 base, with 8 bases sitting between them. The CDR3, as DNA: TGCAGTGCTAGGACTACCGGCACAGATACGCAGTATTTT. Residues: CSARTTGTDTQYF.

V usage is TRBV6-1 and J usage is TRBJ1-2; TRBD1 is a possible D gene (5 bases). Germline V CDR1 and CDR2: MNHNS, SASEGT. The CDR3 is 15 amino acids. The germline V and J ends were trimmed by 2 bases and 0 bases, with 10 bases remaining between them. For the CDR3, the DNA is TGTGCCAGCAGTGAATTGGGGCATCCTAACTATGGCTACACCTTC. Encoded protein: CASSELGHPNYGYTF.

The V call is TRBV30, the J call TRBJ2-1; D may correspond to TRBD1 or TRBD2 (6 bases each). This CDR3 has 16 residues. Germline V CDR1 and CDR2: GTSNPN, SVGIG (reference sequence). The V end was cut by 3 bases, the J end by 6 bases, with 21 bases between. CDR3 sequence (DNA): TGTGCCTGGAGCCCAAGGTGGGGGGCCCTGGGCAATGAGCAGTTCTTC. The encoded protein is CAWSPRWGALGNEQFF.

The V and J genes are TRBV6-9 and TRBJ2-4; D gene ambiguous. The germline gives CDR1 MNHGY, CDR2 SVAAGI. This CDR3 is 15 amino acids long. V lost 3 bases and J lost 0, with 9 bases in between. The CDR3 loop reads CASSYSNVAKNIQYF. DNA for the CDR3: TGTGCCAGCAGTTACTCGAACGTAGCCAAAAACATTCAGTACTTC.

For the CDR3, the DNA is TGTGCCAGCAGCCAAGATCTAGGACCCCCCCCGGAGGCCCAGTACTTC. Translated, it gives CASSQDLGPPPEAQYF. V and J are TRBV14 and TRBJ2-5, with D tentatively TRBD2 (5 bases). The V end lost 0 bases, the J end lost 9 bases, and 20 bases lay between the germline ends. CDR3 length: 16 residues. From germline, CDR1 is SGHDN and CDR2 FVKESK.

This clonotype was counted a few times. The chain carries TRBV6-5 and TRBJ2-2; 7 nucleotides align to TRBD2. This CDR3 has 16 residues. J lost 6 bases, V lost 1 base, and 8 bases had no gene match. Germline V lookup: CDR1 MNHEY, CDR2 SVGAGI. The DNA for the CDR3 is TGTGCCAGCAGTTACTGGGCGGGAGAAGGAGCCGGGGAGCTGTTTTTT. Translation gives CASSYWAGEGAGELFF.

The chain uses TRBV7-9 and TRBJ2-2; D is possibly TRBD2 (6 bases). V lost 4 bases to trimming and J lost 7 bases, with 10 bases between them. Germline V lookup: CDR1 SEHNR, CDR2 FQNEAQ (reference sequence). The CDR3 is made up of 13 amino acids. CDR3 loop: CASSSLGGGELFF. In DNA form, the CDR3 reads TGTGCCAGCAGCTCCCTGGGAGGCGGGGAGCTGTTTTTT.

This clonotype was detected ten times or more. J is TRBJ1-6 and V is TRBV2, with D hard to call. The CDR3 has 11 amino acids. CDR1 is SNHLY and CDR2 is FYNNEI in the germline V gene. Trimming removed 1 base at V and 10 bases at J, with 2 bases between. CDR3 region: CASSEESPLHF. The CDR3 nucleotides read TGTGCCAGCAGTGAAGAATCACCCCTCCACTTT. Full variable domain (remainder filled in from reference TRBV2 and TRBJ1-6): EPEVTQTPSHQVTQMGQEVILRCVPISNHLYFYWYRQILGQKVEFLVSFYNNEISEKSEIFDDQFSVERPDGSNFTLKIRSTKLEDSAMYFCASSEESPLHFGNGTRLTVT.

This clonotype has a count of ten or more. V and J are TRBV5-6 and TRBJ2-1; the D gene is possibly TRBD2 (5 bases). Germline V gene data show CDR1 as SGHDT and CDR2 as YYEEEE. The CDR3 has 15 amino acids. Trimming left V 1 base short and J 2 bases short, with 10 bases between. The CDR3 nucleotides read TGTGCCAGCAGCTTGCAGCGGCCAGCCTACAATGAGCAGTTCTTC. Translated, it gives CASSLQRPAYNEQFF. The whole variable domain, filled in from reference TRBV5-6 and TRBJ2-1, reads DAGVTQSPTHLIKTRGQQVTLRCSPKSGHDTVSWYQQALGQGPQFIFQYYEEEERQRGNFPDRFSGHQFPNYSSELNVNALLLGDSALYLCASSLQRPAYNEQFFGPGTRLTVL.

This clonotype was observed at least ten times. CDR3 DNA: TGTGCCCACTACATGGACAGAGACCTTCGCACTGAAGCTTTCTTT. It is translated as CAHYMDRDLRTEAFF. The rearrangement joins TRBV6-1 to TRBJ1-1; D is possibly TRBD1 (6 bases). Trimming pared 11 bases from V and 4 bases from J, leaving 23 bases between. There are 15 residues in the CDR3. The germline gives CDR1 MNHNS, CDR2 SASEGT.

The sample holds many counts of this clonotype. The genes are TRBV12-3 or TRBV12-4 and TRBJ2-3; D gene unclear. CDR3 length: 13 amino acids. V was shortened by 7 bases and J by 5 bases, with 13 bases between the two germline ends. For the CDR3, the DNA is TGTGCCAGCAAGGGTAGTACCAAAGATACGCAGTATTTT. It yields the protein CASKGSTKDTQYF.

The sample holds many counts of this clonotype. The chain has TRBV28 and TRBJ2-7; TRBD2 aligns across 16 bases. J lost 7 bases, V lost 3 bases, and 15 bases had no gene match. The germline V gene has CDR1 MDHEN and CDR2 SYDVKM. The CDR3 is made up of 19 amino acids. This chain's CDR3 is CASSFLPPGTSGRAREQYF. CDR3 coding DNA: TGTGCCAGCAGTTTCCTCCCCCCCGGGACTAGCGGGAGGGCGAGAGAGCAGTACTTC.

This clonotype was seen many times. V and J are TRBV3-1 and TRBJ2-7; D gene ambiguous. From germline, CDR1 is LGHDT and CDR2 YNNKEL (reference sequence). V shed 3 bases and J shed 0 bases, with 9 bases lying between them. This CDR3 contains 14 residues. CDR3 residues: CASSHPGVSYEQYF. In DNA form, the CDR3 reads TGTGCCAGCAGCCATCCAGGAGTCTCCTACGAGCAGTACTTC.

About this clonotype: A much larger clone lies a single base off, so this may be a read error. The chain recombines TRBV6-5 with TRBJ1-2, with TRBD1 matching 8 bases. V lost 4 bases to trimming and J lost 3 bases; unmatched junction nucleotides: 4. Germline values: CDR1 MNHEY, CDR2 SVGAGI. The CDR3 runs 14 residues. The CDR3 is CASSFRTGHYGYTF. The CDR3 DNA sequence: TGTGCCAGCAGTTTCCGGACAGGGCACTATGGCTACACCTTC.

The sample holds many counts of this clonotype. The CDR3 DNA is TGTGCCAGCAGCTTAGGTCAGCCAGAGCAGTACTTC. The encoded protein is CASSLGQPEQYF. The rearrangement joins TRBV13 to TRBJ2-7; D gene uncertain. The germline V and J ends were trimmed by 0 bases and 7 bases, with 7 bases remaining between them. The CDR3 spans 12 residues. CDR1 is PRHDT, CDR2 FYEKMQ, per germline (reference sequence).

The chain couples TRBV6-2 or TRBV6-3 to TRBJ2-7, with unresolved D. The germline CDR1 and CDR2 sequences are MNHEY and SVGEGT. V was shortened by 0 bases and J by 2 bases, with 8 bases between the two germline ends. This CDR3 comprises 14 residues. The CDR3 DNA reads TGTGCCAGCAGTTACTCGGCAGGACCCTACGAGCAGTACTTC. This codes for CASSYSAGPYEQYF.

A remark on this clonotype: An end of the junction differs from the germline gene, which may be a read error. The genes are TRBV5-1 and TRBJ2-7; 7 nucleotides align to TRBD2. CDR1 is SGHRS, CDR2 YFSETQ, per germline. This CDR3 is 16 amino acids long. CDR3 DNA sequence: TGCGCCAGCGGCTTGGAATTGGGGGGGAGCGGCTACGAGCAGTACTTC. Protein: CASGLELGGSGYEQYF.

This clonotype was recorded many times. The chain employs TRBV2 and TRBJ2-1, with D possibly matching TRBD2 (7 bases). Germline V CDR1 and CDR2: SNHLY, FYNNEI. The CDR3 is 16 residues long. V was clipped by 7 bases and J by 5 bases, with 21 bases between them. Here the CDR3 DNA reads TGTGCCAGCACCCGAAGAGCGAGGGGGGGGGACAATGAGCAGTTCTTC. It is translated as CASTRRARGGDNEQFF.

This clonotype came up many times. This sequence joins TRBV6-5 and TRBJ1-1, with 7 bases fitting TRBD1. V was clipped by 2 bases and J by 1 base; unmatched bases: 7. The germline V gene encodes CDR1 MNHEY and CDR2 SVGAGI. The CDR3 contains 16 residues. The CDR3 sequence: CASSYGIQGTNTEAFF. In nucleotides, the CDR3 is TGTGCCAGCAGTTACGGGATACAGGGGACGAACACTGAAGCTTTCTTT.